This entry lists 29 T cell receptor beta chains sequenced from one sample in a study of T-cell memory formation after mild COVID-19. A single record per CDR3 protein comes from TCRdb applying MiXCR to the 5' RACE reads. This sample has around 300,000 distinct CDR3 sequences, with roughly 15% found just once. Sequenced: PBMCs or a T cell subset sorted from them (not recorded which). The origin of the receptors is a man aged 18 to 29 who had mild COVID-19 (a few samples of this study predate the infection). Cell type and time point are not known.

The chain is built from TRBV5-1 and TRBJ1-1; D gene unclear. This CDR3 region has 13 residues. V lost 4 bases and J lost 6, with 13 bases in between. The germline V gene has CDR1 SGHRS and CDR2 YFSETQ. For the CDR3, the DNA is TGCGCCAGCAGCAAGTCCTTCGAGGCTGAAGCTTTCTTT. It encodes CASSKSFEAEAFF.

This clonotype has ten or more counts. This chain joins TRBV7-2 and TRBJ2-7; D possibly corresponds to TRBD2 (5 bases). V was trimmed by 2 bases and J by 4 bases, leaving 9 bases between them. CDR1 is SGHTA and CDR2 is FQGNSA in the germline V gene. There are 13 residues in the CDR3. The chain's CDR3 is CASSLSGRYEQYV. CDR3 nucleotides: TGTGCCAGCAGCTTAAGCGGTCGGTACGAGCAGTACGTC.

The gene calls are TRBV4-1 and TRBJ2-7, with 9 bases aligning to TRBD2. Germline V gives CDR1 MGHRA, CDR2 YSYEKL. With 4 bases clipped from V and 0 bases from J, the junction kept 4 bases outside the gene matches. The length of the CDR3 is 15 residues. The CDR3 region has the DNA TGCGCCAGCAGCCCACGAGCGGGGGGCTCCTACGAGCAGTACGTC. Its protein product is CASSPRAGGSYEQYV.

This clonotype was counted only a few times. This rearrangement joins TRBV19 to TRBJ2-5; D may be TRBD2 (5 bases). Germline V gene sequence: CDR1 LNHDA, CDR2 SQIVND (reference sequence). V lost 3 bases and J lost 1, with 9 bases in between. The CDR3 length is 14 residues. In nucleotides, the CDR3 is TGTGCCAGTAGTATCGTCGGGGTCCAAGAGACCCAGTACTTC. As protein: CASSIVGVQETQYF.

This rearrangement joins TRBV19 to TRBJ1-6; the D gene is possibly TRBD1 (6 bases). The germline V gene encodes CDR1 LNHDA and CDR2 SQIVND (reference sequence). V lost 5 bases and J 6 bases, leaving 8 bases between the germline ends. The CDR3 extends over 13 amino acids. CDR3: CASSGTFNSPLHF. The CDR3, as DNA: TGTGCCAGTAGTGGGACATTTAATTCACCCCTCCACTTT.

The sample holds a few counts of this clonotype. The chain employs TRBV5-1 and TRBJ2-5, with TRBD2 matching over 7 bases. This CDR3 contains 16 residues. Germline V gives CDR1 SGHRS, CDR2 YFSETQ. The J segment lost 4 bases and the V segment lost 3 bases, leaving 12 bases of the junction unmatched. The CDR3: CASSSPTSSVPETQYF. The DNA of the CDR3 is TGCGCCAGCAGCTCCCCGACTAGCTCGGTCCCAGAGACCCAGTACTTC.

This rearrangement joins TRBV5-1 to TRBJ2-7, with TRBD2 matching 9 bases. CDR1 SGHRS and CDR2 YFSETQ come from the germline V gene. Unmatched junction bases numbered 9, after V lost 1 base and J lost 1 base. There are 17 residues in the CDR3. The CDR3 region has the DNA TGCGCCAGCAGCTTGAGCGGGGTTAGCGGGGGATCCTACGAGCAGTACTTC. Residues: CASSLSGVSGGSYEQYF.

The CDR3 sequence: CASSENRGRFEQYF. The CDR3 DNA is TGTGCCAGCAGTGAAAACAGGGGGCGATTCGAGCAGTACTTC. The rearrangement uses TRBV2 and TRBJ2-7; 9 nucleotides align to TRBD1. V shed 2 bases and J 6 bases; nucleotides not matched to a gene: 5. The CDR3 length is 14 residues. Germline assignment: CDR1 SNHLY and CDR2 FYNNEI.

This clonotype has only a few counts. This sequence joins TRBV4-1 and TRBJ1-1; D is ambiguous. Per the germline V gene, CDR1 is MGHRA and CDR2 is YSYEKL. This CDR3 spans 12 amino acids. V was trimmed by 0 bases and J by 9 bases, leaving 8 bases between them. CDR3 in DNA: TGCGCCAGCAGCCAAGAGGGAAGGAAAGCTTTCTTT. It translates to CASSQEGRKAFF.

This chain connects TRBV6-2 or TRBV6-3 to TRBJ2-7; 10 bases are a match to TRBD1. Losses at the gene ends were 6 bases for V and 5 bases for J; bases not matched to a gene: 13. The CDR3 sequence is 16 residues long. The V gene's germline CDR1 is MNHEY and CDR2 SVGEGT. This CDR3 is CASSRGHQDRGDEQYF. The DNA of the CDR3 is TGTGCCAGCAGCCGAGGCCACCAGGACAGGGGGGACGAGCAGTACTTC.

This clonotype has more than one count but fewer than ten. The gene calls are TRBV7-2 and TRBJ2-5; TRBD2 is a possible D gene (6 bases). This CDR3 spans 11 amino acids. The germline V and J ends were trimmed by 4 bases and 7 bases, with 7 bases remaining between them. In germline, CDR1 is SGHTA, CDR2 FQGNSA. In nucleotides, the CDR3 is TGTGCCAGCAGCTCGGAGGGGACCCAGTACTTC. Translated, it gives CASSSEGTQYF.

Comments on this clonotype: Its ends do not fully match the called genes, so a read error is possible. The chain joins TRBV10-3 to TRBJ1-5, with D possibly matching TRBD1 (5 bases). The CDR3 is made up of 15 amino acids. The germline V gene has CDR1 ENHRY and CDR2 SYGVKD. The CDR3 coding sequence is TGTGCCATCATTGAGTCGAATCCAGGGAACCAGCCCCAGCATTTT. Translating gives CAIIESNPGNQPQHF.

The rearrangement uses TRBV15 and TRBJ2-5; TRBD2 aligns across 10 bases. Germline CDR1 is LNHNV and CDR2 is YYDKDF (reference sequence). The junction had 5 bases not matched to a gene; V was cut back by 5 bases and J by 2 bases. This CDR3 spans 15 amino acids. This CDR3 reads CATSPVAGGQETQYF. In nucleotides, the CDR3 is TGTGCCACCAGCCCTGTAGCGGGGGGACAAGAGACCCAGTACTTC. The full variable domain, with the rest looked up from reference TRBV15 and TRBJ2-5, is DAMVIQNPRYQVTQFGKPVTLSCSQTLNHNVMYWYQQKSSQAPKLLFHYYDKDFNNEADTPDNFQSRRPNTSFCFLDIRSPGLGDTAMYLCATSPVAGGQETQYFGPGTRLLVL.

This clonotype turned up a few times. The genes are TRBV4-2 and TRBJ2-7; unclear D gene. V lost 2 bases, J lost 5 bases, and 19 bases lay in between. From germline, CDR1 is LGHNA and CDR2 YNFKEQ. CDR3 length equals 16 residues. The CDR3 nucleotides are TGTGCCAGCAGCCAACCCATGGGGTGGCAGGCCAACGAGCAGTACTTC. This codes for CASSQPMGWQANEQYF.

This clonotype showed up just a few times. The chain employs TRBV5-1 and TRBJ2-3; the match to TRBD1 covers 11 bases. The V segment lost 4 bases and the J segment 5 bases; nucleotides outside the gene matches: 18. The germline V gene has CDR1 SGHRS and CDR2 YFSETQ. The CDR3 runs 19 residues. Written as DNA, the CDR3 is TGCGCCAGCAGCCCACTGGGTTGGACAGGGGGCGAAAGGGAAGATACGCAGTATTTT. Encoded protein: CASSPLGWTGGEREDTQYF.

This clonotype was seen only a few times. The chain employs TRBV5-5 and TRBJ2-5, with 8 bases matching TRBD2. Germline trimming cut 0 bases from V and 4 bases from J; bases unmatched to any gene: 11. The CDR3 has 17 amino acids. The germline V gene has CDR1 SGHKS and CDR2 YYEKEE (reference sequence). The CDR3 coding sequence is TGTGCCAGCAGCTTGGTTGCGGGGGGCGGGGTCCCAGAGACCCAGTACTTC. The encoded protein is CASSLVAGGGVPETQYF.

This clonotype was recorded many times. The chain combines TRBV20-1 with TRBJ2-7; TRBD1 aligns across 9 bases. Germline V gene lookup returns CDR1 DFQATT and CDR2 SNEGSKA (reference sequence). This CDR3 is 15 amino acids long. Trimming took 3 bases from V and 5 from J; bases not matched to a gene: 11. The DNA for the CDR3 is TGCAGTGCTAGTACCGGGACAGGGCATAGCGACGAGCAGTACTTC. It codes for CSASTGTGHSDEQYF.

The CDR3 sequence is CSAQGDDEQYF. For the CDR3, the DNA is TGCAGTGCACAGGGGGATGACGAGCAGTACTTC. V and J are TRBV20-1 and TRBJ2-7; 8 bases match TRBD1. There are 11 residues in the CDR3. The germline gives CDR1 DFQATT, CDR2 SNEGSKA (reference sequence). V shed 6 bases, J shed 5 bases, and the junction held 3 bases outside the gene matches.

The genes are TRBV5-1 and TRBJ2-4; D possibly corresponds to TRBD1 (5 bases). This CDR3 is 17 amino acids long. Trimming shortened V by 0 bases and J by 0 bases, and 13 bases separated the two germline ends. Per the germline V gene, CDR1 is SGHRS and CDR2 is YFSETQ. CDR3 in amino acids: CASSLEDRPLAKNIQYF. The CDR3 nucleotides are TGCGCCAGCAGCTTGGAAGACAGACCCCTAGCCAAAAACATTCAGTACTTC.

This CDR3 is CASTDGGEQFF. DNA for the CDR3: TGTGCCAGTACTGACGGGGGAGAGCAGTTCTTC. The gene calls are TRBV2 and TRBJ2-1; TRBD2 is a possible D gene (6 bases). CDR1 SNHLY and CDR2 FYNNEI come from the germline V gene. The CDR3 has 11 amino acids. V was cut by 9 bases and J by 10 bases, with 13 bases left in between.

This clonotype was observed a few times. The chain recombines TRBV4-1 with TRBJ2-2; TRBD2 agrees at 14 bases. The CDR3 is 18 amino acids. V shed 1 base, J shed 5 bases, and the junction held 6 bases outside the gene matches. Germline assignment: CDR1 MGHRA and CDR2 YSYEKL. CDR3 coding DNA: TGCGCCAGCAGCCAAGCGCGGGGACTAGCGGGGGAAACCGGGGAGCTGTTTTTT. Residues: CASSQARGLAGETGELFF.

This clonotype was observed many times. The chain employs TRBV12-3 or TRBV12-4 and TRBJ2-1; D not certain. Trimming took off 4 bases at V and 10 bases at J, with 8 bases between the two ends. CDR3 size: 11 residues. Here the CDR3 reads CASSSINEQFF. CDR3 nucleotides: TGTGCCAGCAGTTCGATAAACGAGCAGTTCTTC.

This clonotype has ten or more counts. The chain combines TRBV12-3 or TRBV12-4 with TRBJ2-3, with 10 bases fitting TRBD2. There are 15 residues in the CDR3. V dropped 5 bases and J dropped 6; count of bases not matched to a gene: 8. In DNA form, the CDR3 reads TGTGCCAGCAGTATGCGGACTAGCGGTAGGGATACGCAGTATTTT. Translated: CASSMRTSGRDTQYF.

CDR3 nucleotide sequence: TGTGCCAGCAGCTTGGGCAGTATCAATGAGCAGTTCTTC. Its translation is CASSLGSINEQFF. The chain uses TRBV7-2 and TRBJ2-1; D gene ambiguous. The CDR3 has 13 amino acids. From germline, CDR1 is SGHTA and CDR2 FQGNSA. The V end was cut by 3 bases, the J end by 6 bases, with 9 bases between.

The V call is TRBV13, the J call TRBJ2-7, with a tentative D call TRBD1 (7 bases). Germline values: CDR1 PRHDT, CDR2 FYEKMQ (reference sequence). Trimming cost V 5 bases and J 6 bases, with 14 bases left between them. The CDR3 spans 13 residues. The DNA of the CDR3 is TGTGCCAGCAGCACCCAGGGGGGCGGCGAGCAGTACTTC. The encoded protein is CASSTQGGGEQYF.

This clonotype was recorded a few times. The rearrangement links TRBV6-5 to TRBJ1-6; possible D gene TRBD1, 5 bases. Germline loops: CDR1 MNHEY, CDR2 SVGAGI. Deletions cut 8 bases from V and 9 bases from J, with 11 bases between. The CDR3 totals 12 residues. DNA of the CDR3: TGTGCCAGCTGGGGGGTCGCTTCACCCCTCCACTTT. Encoded protein: CASWGVASPLHF.

The CDR3 here is CASSHLGQNTGELFF. The CDR3 DNA follows: TGTGCCAGCAGCCATCTGGGGCAGAACACCGGGGAGCTGTTTTTT. The V call is TRBV4-2, the J call TRBJ2-2; weak D call: TRBD1 (5 bases). The CDR3 spans 15 residues. Germline CDR1 LGHNA, CDR2 YNFKEQ. The V end lost 3 bases, the J end lost 1 base, and 9 bases lay between the germline ends.

This clonotype has ten or more counts. This rearrangement joins TRBV6-2 or TRBV6-3 to TRBJ2-3, with D possibly matching TRBD2 (5 bases). The CDR3 totals 14 residues. Germline V gives CDR1 MNHEY, CDR2 SVGEGT. Deletions cut 5 bases from V and 3 bases from J, with 12 bases between. The CDR3 protein is CASSDFLATDTQYF. The CDR3 nucleotides read TGTGCCAGCAGTGATTTTTTAGCGACAGATACGCAGTATTTT.

The gene calls are TRBV4-3 and TRBJ1-3; D is undetermined. This CDR3 has 13 residues. V was pared by 0 bases and J by 7 bases, with 7 bases between. CDR1 is LGHNA and CDR2 is YSLEER in the germline V gene. Written as DNA, the CDR3 is TGCGCCAGCAGCCAAGAACCCGGCAACACCATATATTTT. As protein: CASSQEPGNTIYF.